This T cell receptor (beta chain) is drawn from a study of vaccination effects on CD4 cells after COVID-19. Turning to the study itself: Everyone in the study got two shots of either the BNT162b2 or mRNA-1273 vaccine. Study-wide results and caveats: Marked clonal contraction of infection- and vaccine-induced clones was seen late after vaccination. Few convalescent patients, and no early post-infection timepoints, were available to the study.

As for this clone: The antigen is not known.

The CDR3 consists of 15 residues. Germline assignment: CDR1 MRHNA and CDR2 SNTAGT. Trimming took 5 bases from V and 0 from J, leaving 10 bases between them. Data came from immunoSEQ multiplex PCR; TCRdb stores just in-frame clones and leaves some out. The top ten clones hold 5% to 6.5% of a sample with about 48,000 clones, more than 75% of them seen once. Ahead of sequencing, the ViraFEST assay grew antigen-specific CD4+ T cells using viral peptide pools. On roughly day 10 of culture, CD4+ T cells were separated out. People in the vaccine group had not been infected with SARS-CoV-2 before, and their nucleocapsid antibodies were negative. Wells containing approximately 2 million PBMC each were cultured with 9 to 10 IU/ml IL-2 and approximately 9.6 ug/ml peptides.

The chain links TRBV6-4 to TRBJ2-2; D call uncertain. Sequencing was performed on CD4+ T cells from PBMCs cultured with HCoV-OC43 spike peptides, taken before COVID-19 vaccination. Indicated subset: HCoV-OC43 spike overlapping peptide pool stimulation. The sequence was collected from a human donor who received a COVID-19 vaccine. CDR3 nucleotides: TGTGCCAGCAGTTTAACAACAGCGAACACCGGGGAGCTGTTTTTT. It yields the protein CASSLTTANTGELFF.